This is a list of T cell receptor beta chains from one sample in a study of T cell repertoires in cytomegalovirus infection. No antigens are known for them. TCRdb re-derived calls from the reads in MiXCR, one entry per CDR3 protein. The sample has approximately 910,000 distinct CDR3 sequences; around 32% are singletons. The source material was cultured CD8+ T cells from PBMCs, sampled from culture after CMV antigen stimulation. These receptors all come from a human donor in good health (CMV status not recorded). Some clones in this sample may be carry-over from other donors' samples. CDR3s include the opening cysteine and the closing phenylalanine or tryptophan. D genes are given only for firm matches. Rows give clone size only sometimes, using once, few, many, or a class for an expanded clone.

D	V	size	J	DNA	CDR3
.	TRBV28	few	TRBJ1-2	TGTGCCAGCAGTTACAGCCCCCGACAGATATTAAACTATGGCTACACCTTC	CASSYSPRQILNYGYTF
.	TRBV27	few	TRBJ1-4	TGTGCCAGCAGTTTAATAGGGTATCGTGAAAAACTGTTTTTT	CASSLIGYREKLFF
TRBD2	TRBV7-9	.	TRBJ2-2	TGTGCCAGCAGCTTAAGCGGGATTGTGGACATGACCGGGGAGCTGTTTTTT	CASSLSGIVDMTGELFF
.	TRBV6-1	.	TRBJ2-1	TGTGCCAGCAGTGAACTTGGGACACCCTACAATGAGCAGTTCTTC	CASSELGTPYNEQFF
.	TRBV19	.	TRBJ2-1	TGTGCCAGTAGTATAGACGGGACGGCGATCTACAATGAGCAGTTCTTC	CASSIDGTAIYNEQFF
.	TRBV9	few	TRBJ2-2	TGTGCCAGCAGCCGAACTATAACAGGGCGCACCGGGGAGCTGTTTTTT	CASSRTITGRTGELFF
TRBD2	TRBV5-5	.	TRBJ2-7	TGTGCCAGCAGCCTGATAGCGGGGGACCCCTACGAGCAGTACTTC	CASSLIAGDPYEQYF
.	TRBV7-9	.	TRBJ1-2	TGTGCCATTCTACCGCCGGGGTATGGCTACACCTTC	CAILPPGYGYTF
TRBD2	TRBV20-1	few	TRBJ2-5	TGCAGTGCCCCAGGGGTAGCGGGGAACGTTGAGACCCAGTACTTC	CSAPGVAGNVETQYF
TRBD1	TRBV7-9	once	TRBJ2-1	TGTGCCGGCAGCCTCAACAGGGGAAATGAGCAGTTCTTC	CAGSLNRGNEQFF
TRBD1	TRBV7-6	.	TRBJ1-6	TGTGCCAGCAGCCCTAGGACAGGGTCCTATAATTCACCCCTCCACTTT	CASSPRTGSYNSPLHF
.	TRBV7-8	many	TRBJ1-6	TGTGCCAGCAGCTTTTTGGGTACAGGGAAAAAATCCTCCTATAATTCACCCCTCCACTTT	CASSFLGTGKKSSYNSPLHF
TRBD1	TRBV27	.	TRBJ2-5	TGTGCCAGCAGTTGGGGACAGGGAGAGACCCAGTACTTC	CASSWGQGETQYF
.	TRBV7-6	many	TRBJ2-1	TGTGCCAGCAGCTTACTCGGGACCGCCTACAATGAGCAGTTCTTC	CASSLLGTAYNEQFF
TRBD2	TRBV6-2/TRBV6-3	.	TRBJ2-1	TGTGCCAGCAGTTACGGGCTAGCGGGCTTCAATGAGCAGTTCTTC	CASSYGLAGFNEQFF
.	TRBV29-1	few	TRBJ1-1	TGCAGCGTTGTATCGATACAGAACACTGAAGCTTTCTTT	CSVVSIQNTEAFF
TRBD1	TRBV28	few	TRBJ2-1	TGTGCCAGCAGTTCCGGACAGGATATCTTCCTGTACAATGAGCAGTTCTTC	CASSSGQDIFLYNEQFF
TRBD1	TRBV5-6	many	TRBJ2-1	TGTGCCAGCACCCCCCGGGACAGGCGTTACAATGAGCAGTTCTTC	CASTPRDRRYNEQFF
.	TRBV7-2	many	TRBJ1-1	TGTGCCAGCAGCTTAGCTAGGCAGGAAGCTTTCTTT	CASSLARQEAFF
.	TRBV7-9	.	TRBJ1-1	TGTGCCAGCAGCCTGGACGGGGGATGGCCTGAAGCTTTCTTT	CASSLDGGWPEAFF
TRBD1	TRBV6-1	few	TRBJ2-7	TGTGCCAGCAGTGAAGTCCCCAGGGGGATCTACGAGCAGTACTTC	CASSEVPRGIYEQYF
.	TRBV7-6	many	TRBJ2-3	TGTGCCAGCAGCTTAAGGACACTAAGCACAGATACGCAGTATTTT	CASSLRTLSTDTQYF
.	TRBV19	.	TRBJ1-6	TGTGCCAGTACCGGGGGCTGGAATTCACCCCTCCACTTT	CASTGGWNSPLHF
.	TRBV27	few	TRBJ2-1	TGTGCCAGCAGTTTATCGCCTCGAGGGGATGAGCAGTTCTTC	CASSLSPRGDEQFF